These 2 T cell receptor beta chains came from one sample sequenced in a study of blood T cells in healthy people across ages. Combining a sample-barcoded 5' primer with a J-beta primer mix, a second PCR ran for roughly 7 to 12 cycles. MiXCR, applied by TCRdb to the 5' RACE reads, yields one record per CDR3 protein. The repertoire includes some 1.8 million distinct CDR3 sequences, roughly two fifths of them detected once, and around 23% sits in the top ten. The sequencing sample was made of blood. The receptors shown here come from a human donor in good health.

The CDR3 spells CASSDGLGELFF. Written as DNA, the CDR3 is TGTGCCAGCAGTGACGGTCTGGGGGAGCTGTTTTTT. The rearrangement links TRBV6-4 to TRBJ2-2; the D is unclear. V dropped 2 bases and J dropped 8 bases, with 6 bases sitting between them. The CDR3 has 12 amino acids. Germline V gives CDR1 MRHNA, CDR2 SNTAGT.

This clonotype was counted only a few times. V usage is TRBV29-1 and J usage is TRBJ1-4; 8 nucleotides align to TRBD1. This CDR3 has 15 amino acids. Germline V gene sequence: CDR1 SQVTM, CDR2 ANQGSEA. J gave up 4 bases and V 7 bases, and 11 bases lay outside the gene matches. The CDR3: CSADRKGQVNEKLFF. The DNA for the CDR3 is TGCAGCGCTGATCGAAAGGGACAGGTTAATGAAAAACTGTTTTTT.